The 25 T cell receptor beta chains below come from one sample, sequenced in a study of T cell changes during pregnancy in multiple sclerosis. TCRdb keeps only in-frame clones here, not all; method: immunoSEQ multiplex PCR. The sample includes over 30,000 clones, about 89% of them seen just once. Sequencing was performed on CD4+ T cells from peripheral blood mononuclear cells, taken in the third trimester of pregnancy. These receptors came from a female donor in good health, enrolled as a control in a pregnancy study.

This rearrangement joins TRBV7-2 to TRBJ1-2, with 7 bases aligning to TRBD1. After removal of 1 base from V and 4 bases from J, the junction contained 6 bases not matched to a gene. Germline V CDR1 and CDR2: SGHTA, FQGNSA. The CDR3 loop spans 15 amino acids. The CDR3 spells CASSLGYRGGYGYTF. The CDR3 DNA is TGTGCCAGCAGCTTAGGATACAGGGGAGGCTATGGCTACACCTTC.

The chain has TRBV28 and TRBJ2-1; D is unresolved. The CDR3 is 15 residues long. Looked up from germline, CDR1 is MDHEN and CDR2 is SYDVKM. V dropped 3 bases and J dropped 1 base, with 10 bases sitting between them. The CDR3 DNA sequence: TGTGCCAGCAGTTTTTCCGGTCGGTCCTACAATGAGCAGTTCTTC. This sequence encodes CASSFSGRSYNEQFF. The variable domain in full, with the rest retrieved from reference TRBV28 and TRBJ2-1, is DVKVTQSSRYLVKRTGEKVFLECVQDMDHENMFWYRQDPGLGLRLIYFSYDVKMKEKGDIPEGYSVSREKKERFSLILESASTNQTSMYLCASSFSGRSYNEQFFGPGTRLTVL.

The chain uses TRBV2 and TRBJ1-4, with D uncertain. V lost 4 bases and J lost 8, with 17 bases in between. Germline CDR1 SNHLY, CDR2 FYNNEI. The CDR3 contains 15 residues. The DNA for the CDR3 is TGTGCCAGCAGTGGATTTATGTCGGAGTCCGAAAAACTGTTTTTT. It yields the protein CASSGFMSESEKLFF.

This chain links TRBV9 with TRBJ1-2; a weak D match, TRBD1 (6 bases). CDR1 and CDR2 (germline): SGDLS, YYNGEE. The CDR3 extends over 15 amino acids. V gave up 2 bases and J gave up 0 bases, with 11 bases separating them. The CDR3 DNA follows: TGTGCCAGCAGCGTCCAAGGGGGTTCTAACTATGGCTACACCTTC. Translation: CASSVQGGSNYGYTF. The whole variable domain, remainder taken from reference TRBV9 and TRBJ1-2, is DSGVTQTPKHLITATGQRVTLRCSPRSGDLSVYWYQQSLDQGLQFLIQYYNGEERAKGNILERFSAQQFPDLHSELNLSSLELGDSALYFCASSVQGGSNYGYTFGSGTRLTVV.

The J gene is TRBJ2-3, the V gene TRBV7-9; possibly TRBD1 for D (5 bases). Trimming shortened V by 1 base and J by 1 base, and 9 bases separated the two germline ends. The CDR3 spans 15 residues. The germline V gene encodes CDR1 SEHNR and CDR2 FQNEAQ (reference sequence). The CDR3 DNA reads TGTGCCAGCAGCTTAGGCAGGGCGGGCACAGATACGCAGTATTTT. Translating it yields CASSLGRAGTDTQYF.

This rearrangement joins TRBV9 to TRBJ1-5, with a weak D call TRBD1 (6 bases). V lost 1 base and J lost 1, with 9 bases in between. The CDR3 is 15 amino acids. Germline V gene sequence: CDR1 SGDLS, CDR2 YYNGEE. The CDR3 spells CASSVSQGSNQPQHF. The CDR3 DNA reads TGTGCCAGCAGCGTAAGCCAGGGGAGCAATCAGCCCCAGCATTTT.

This chain connects TRBV15 to TRBJ2-2; D is perhaps TRBD2 (6 bases). Trimming took 3 bases from V and 4 from J, leaving 9 bases between them. The CDR3 has 14 residues. Per germline, CDR1 LNHNV and CDR2 YYDKDF (reference sequence). The chain's CDR3 is CATSRTSSTGELFF. DNA for the CDR3: TGTGCCACCAGCAGGACTAGTAGCACCGGGGAGCTGTTTTTT.

V gene TRBV19 combines with J gene TRBJ1-1; a weak D match, TRBD1 (6 bases). The V end was cut by 8 bases, the J end by 0 bases, with 10 bases between. Per germline, CDR1 LNHDA and CDR2 SQIVND (reference sequence). CDR3 size: 13 residues. DNA for the CDR3: TGTGCCAGTCAGGACAGATTGAACACTGAAGCTTTCTTT. Protein sequence: CASQDRLNTEAFF.

V is TRBV19 and J is TRBJ2-7; TRBD2 might be the D (5 bases). Germline loops: CDR1 LNHDA, CDR2 SQIVND (reference sequence). There are 14 residues in the CDR3. Trimming shortened V by 7 bases and J by 0 bases, and 13 bases separated the two germline ends. DNA for the CDR3: TGTGCCAGTAAGGTCCAGGCGGGCTCCTACGAGCAGTACTTC. Its translation is CASKVQAGSYEQYF.

V is TRBV7-9 and J is TRBJ1-2; TRBD1 aligns across 12 bases. With 1 base clipped from V and 4 bases from J, the junction kept 10 bases outside the gene matches. Germline CDR1 SEHNR, CDR2 FQNEAQ (reference sequence). The CDR3 extends over 18 amino acids. This CDR3 reads CASSLVVMGTGGSYGYTF. Here the CDR3 DNA reads TGTGCCAGCAGCTTAGTAGTAATGGGGACAGGGGGCAGCTATGGCTACACCTTC. The whole variable domain, remainder taken from reference TRBV7-9 and TRBJ1-2, is DTGVSQNPRHKITKRGQNVTFRCDPISEHNRLYWYRQTLGQGPEFLTYFQNEAQLEKSRLLSDRFSAERPKGSFSTLEIQRTEQGDSAMYLCASSLVVMGTGGSYGYTFGSGTRLTVV.

The chain uses TRBV19 and TRBJ1-6; tentative D call: TRBD1 (6 bases). This CDR3 region has 14 residues. CDR1 and CDR2 from the germline V gene are LNHDA and SQIVND (reference sequence). Trimming took 5 bases from V and 9 from J, leaving 14 bases between them. The CDR3 loop reads CASSGTGNGSPLHF. The CDR3 coding sequence is TGTGCCAGTAGTGGCACAGGGAATGGTTCACCCCTCCACTTT.

The V and J genes are TRBV7-2 and TRBJ1-3, with a possible D match to TRBD1 (5 bases). CDR3 length equals 14 residues. V was shortened by 0 bases and J by 8 bases, with 11 bases between the two germline ends. CDR1 SGHTA and CDR2 FQGNSA come from the germline V gene. The CDR3 is CASSLAGGSYTIYF. CDR3 nucleotide sequence: TGTGCCAGCAGCTTAGCGGGGGGTTCTTACACCATATATTTT.

Details on this clone: The identical CDR3 is also encoded by other nucleotide sequences in the sample. The chain uses TRBV5-1 and TRBJ2-2, with a possible D match to TRBD2 (6 bases). V was clipped by 0 bases and J by 5 bases, with 14 bases between them. In germline, CDR1 is SGHRS, CDR2 YFSETQ. This CDR3 comprises 16 residues. The CDR3 DNA reads TGCGCCAGCAGCTTGGGAAAACTGGCGGGGACCGGGGAGCTGTTTTTT. Amino acids: CASSLGKLAGTGELFF.

The chain combines TRBV5-8 with TRBJ1-2; D not resolved. Germline V lookup: CDR1 SGHTS, CDR2 YDEGEE. CDR3 size: 13 residues. V gave up 7 bases and J gave up 8 bases, with 18 bases separating them. The CDR3 DNA is TGTGCCAGCCACACAGTTCTTGGGTCGGGCTACACCTTC. Translation: CASHTVLGSGYTF.

V gene TRBV2 combines with J gene TRBJ1-5, with a tentative D call TRBD1 (5 bases). Germline V CDR1 and CDR2: SNHLY, FYNNEI. Trimming stripped 9 bases from V and 2 bases from J, with 8 bases between. The CDR3 runs 12 residues. In nucleotides, the CDR3 is TGTGCCAGAGGGGTGGGCAATCAGCCCCAGCATTTT. It specifies CARGVGNQPQHF. Complete variable domain (other parts from reference TRBV2 and TRBJ1-5): EPEVTQTPSHQVTQMGQEVILRCVPISNHLYFYWYRQILGQKVEFLVSFYNNEISEKSEIFDDQFSVERPDGSNFTLKIRSTKLEDSAMYFCARGVGNQPQHFGDGTRLSIL.

The chain joins TRBV6-1 to TRBJ1-1; D unclear. The germline gives CDR1 MNHNS, CDR2 SASEGT. V shed 5 bases and J shed 2 bases, with 9 bases lying between them. The CDR3 loop spans 13 amino acids. The DNA of the CDR3 is TGTGCCAGCAGTCGGGCGGGAAACACTGAAGCTTTCTTT. It yields the protein CASSRAGNTEAFF.

CDR3 loop: CASSLLPGQETRGAFF. DNA of the CDR3: TGTGCCAGCAGTTTACTTCCGGGACAAGAGACGCGCGGGGCTTTCTTT. The rearrangement uses TRBV28 and TRBJ1-1; D might be TRBD1 (6 bases). The V gene lost 2 bases and the J gene lost 11 bases, with 24 bases spanning the gap. The CDR3 totals 16 residues. Germline V CDR1 and CDR2: MDHEN, SYDVKM.

The V gene is TRBV6-6, the J gene TRBJ2-7; TRBD2 is a possible D gene (6 bases). Germline V gene sequence: CDR1 MNHNY, CDR2 SVGAGI (reference sequence). The CDR3 length is 16 residues. V lost 1 base, J lost 2 bases, and 15 bases lay in between. The CDR3 loop reads CASSYWSSAATYEQYF. The CDR3 nucleotides are TGTGCCAGCAGTTACTGGTCTAGCGCGGCCACCTACGAGCAGTACTTC.

V usage is TRBV4-1 and J usage is TRBJ2-7, with D possibly TRBD2 on 6 matching bases. The V end was cut by 4 bases, the J end by 6 bases, with 19 bases between. Per the germline V gene, CDR1 is MGHRA and CDR2 is YSYEKL. CDR3 length equals 15 residues. The CDR3 DNA reads as TGCGCCAGCAGCCCTATTCTAGCGATCGGTCTCGAGCAGTACTTC. It codes for CASSPILAIGLEQYF.

The genes are TRBV2 and TRBJ1-2, with a possible D match to TRBD1 (5 bases). Germline CDR1 SNHLY, CDR2 FYNNEI. The CDR3 covers 15 residues. V lost 8 bases and J lost 0, with 16 bases in between. The CDR3 spells CASAPLQGTNYGYTF. The CDR3 region has the DNA TGTGCCAGCGCCCCCCTGCAGGGAACTAACTATGGCTACACCTTC.

The rearrangement joins TRBV5-1 to TRBJ2-3; tentatively, D is TRBD1 (8 bases). The germline V and J ends were trimmed by 2 bases and 3 bases, with 13 bases remaining between them. The CDR3 length is 15 residues. Germline V gene lookup returns CDR1 SGHRS and CDR2 YFSETQ. The CDR3 is CASSFGQGGTDTQYF. The CDR3 region has the DNA TGCGCCAGCAGCTTTGGACAGGGAGGGACAGATACGCAGTATTTT.

The rearrangement links TRBV18 to TRBJ1-2; TRBD1 matches at 7 bases. The germline gives CDR1 KGHSH, CDR2 LQKENI. The CDR3 consists of 15 residues. V was clipped by 2 bases and J by 2 bases; unmatched bases: 5. The chain's CDR3 is CASSPVTGSNYGYTF. DNA for the CDR3: TGTGCCAGCTCACCAGTGACAGGGTCCAACTATGGCTACACCTTC.

V is TRBV6-6 and J is TRBJ2-7, with D tentatively TRBD1 (6 bases). This CDR3 region has 14 residues. Trimming stripped 4 bases from V and 5 bases from J, with 15 bases between. The germline gives CDR1 MNHNY, CDR2 SVGAGI (reference sequence). The CDR3 nucleotides are TGTGCCAGCAGTTCTTTGACAGGCGACGACGAGCAGTACTTC. This sequence encodes CASSSLTGDDEQYF.

The V and J genes are TRBV5-4 and TRBJ1-4; TRBD1 is a possible D gene (5 bases). CDR1 and CDR2 from the germline V gene are SGHNT and YYREEE (reference sequence). The ends were cut back, 1 base at V and 8 bases at J, with 21 bases in the middle. The length of the CDR3 is 17 residues. As DNA, the CDR3 is TGTGCCAGCAGCTTGCGCCTTGGCGGGGGGACTATCGAAAAACTGTTTTTT. As protein: CASSLRLGGGTIEKLFF.

V and J are TRBV28 and TRBJ1-2; D may be TRBD1 (6 bases). This CDR3 has 15 residues. Germline lookup yields CDR1 MDHEN and CDR2 SYDVKM. V lost 5 bases to trimming and J lost 2 bases, with 15 bases between them. The CDR3 here is CASSLSSGGNYGYTF. For the CDR3, the DNA is TGTGCCAGCAGTCTCTCCTCGGGGGGCAACTATGGCTACACCTTC.